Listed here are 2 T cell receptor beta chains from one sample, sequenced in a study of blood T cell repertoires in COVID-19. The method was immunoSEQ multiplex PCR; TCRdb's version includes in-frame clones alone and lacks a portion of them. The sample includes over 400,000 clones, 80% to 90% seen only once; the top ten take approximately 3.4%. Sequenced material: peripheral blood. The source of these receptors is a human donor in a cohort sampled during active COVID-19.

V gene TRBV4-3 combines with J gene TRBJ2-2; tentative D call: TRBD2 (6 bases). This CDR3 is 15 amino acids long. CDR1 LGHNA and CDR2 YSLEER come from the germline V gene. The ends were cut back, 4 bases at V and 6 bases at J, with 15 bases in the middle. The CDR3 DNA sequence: TGCGCCAGCAGCCGCGGGGAGAGGCACGCCGGGGAGCTGTTTTTT. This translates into CASSRGERHAGELFF.

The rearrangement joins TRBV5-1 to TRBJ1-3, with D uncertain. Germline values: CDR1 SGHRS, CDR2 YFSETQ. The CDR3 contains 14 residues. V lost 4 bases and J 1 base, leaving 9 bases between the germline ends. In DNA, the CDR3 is TGCGCCAGCAGCCCGGTGGTGTCTGGAAACACCATATATTTT. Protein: CASSPVVSGNTIYF.